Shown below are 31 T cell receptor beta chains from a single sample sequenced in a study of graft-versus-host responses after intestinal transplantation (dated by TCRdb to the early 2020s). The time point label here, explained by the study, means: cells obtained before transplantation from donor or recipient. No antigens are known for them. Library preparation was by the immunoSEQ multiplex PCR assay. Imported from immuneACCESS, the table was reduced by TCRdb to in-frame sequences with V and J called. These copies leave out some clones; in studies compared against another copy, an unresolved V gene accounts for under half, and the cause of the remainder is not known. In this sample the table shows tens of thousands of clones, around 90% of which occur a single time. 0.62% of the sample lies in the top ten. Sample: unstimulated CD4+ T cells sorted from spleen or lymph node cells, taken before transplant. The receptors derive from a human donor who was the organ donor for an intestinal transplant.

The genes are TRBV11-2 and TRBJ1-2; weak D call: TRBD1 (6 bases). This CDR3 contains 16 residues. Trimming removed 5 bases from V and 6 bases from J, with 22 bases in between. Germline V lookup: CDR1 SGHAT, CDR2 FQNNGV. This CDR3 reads CASSPTRKQGLDGYTF. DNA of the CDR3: TGTGCCAGCAGCCCAACCCGAAAACAGGGCCTGGATGGCTACACCTTC.

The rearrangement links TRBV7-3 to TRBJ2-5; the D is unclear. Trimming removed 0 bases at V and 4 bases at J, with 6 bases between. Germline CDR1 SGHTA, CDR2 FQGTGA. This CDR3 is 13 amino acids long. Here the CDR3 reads CASSLTNRETQYF. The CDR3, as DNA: TGTGCCAGCAGCTTAACGAACAGAGAGACCCAGTACTTC.

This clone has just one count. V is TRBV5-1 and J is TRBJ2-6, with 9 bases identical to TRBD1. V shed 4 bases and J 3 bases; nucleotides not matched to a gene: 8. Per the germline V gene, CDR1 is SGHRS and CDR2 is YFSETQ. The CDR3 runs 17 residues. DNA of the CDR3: TGCGCCAGCAGCGCCGCCCGGACAGGGGTTGGGGCCAACGTCCTGACTTTC. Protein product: CASSAARTGVGANVLTF.

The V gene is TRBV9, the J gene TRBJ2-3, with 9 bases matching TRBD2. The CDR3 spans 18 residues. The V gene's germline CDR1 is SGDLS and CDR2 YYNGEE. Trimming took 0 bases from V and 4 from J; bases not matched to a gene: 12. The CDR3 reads CASSVEPGLAGTPDTQYF. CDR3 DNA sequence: TGTGCCAGCAGCGTAGAACCCGGGCTAGCGGGAACCCCAGATACGCAGTATTTT.

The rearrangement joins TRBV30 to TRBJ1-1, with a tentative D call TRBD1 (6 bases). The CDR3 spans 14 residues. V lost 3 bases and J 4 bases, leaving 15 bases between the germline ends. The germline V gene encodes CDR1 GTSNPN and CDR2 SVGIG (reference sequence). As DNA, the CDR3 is TGTGCCTGGAGGCATCGGGGGGCGTCCACTGAAGCTTTCTTT. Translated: CAWRHRGASTEAFF.

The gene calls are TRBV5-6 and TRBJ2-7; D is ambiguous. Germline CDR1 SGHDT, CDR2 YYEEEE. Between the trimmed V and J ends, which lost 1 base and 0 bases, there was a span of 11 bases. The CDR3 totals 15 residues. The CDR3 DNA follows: TGTGCCAGCAGCTTGTTAGAGACATACTCCTACGAGCAGTACTTC. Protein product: CASSLLETYSYEQYF.

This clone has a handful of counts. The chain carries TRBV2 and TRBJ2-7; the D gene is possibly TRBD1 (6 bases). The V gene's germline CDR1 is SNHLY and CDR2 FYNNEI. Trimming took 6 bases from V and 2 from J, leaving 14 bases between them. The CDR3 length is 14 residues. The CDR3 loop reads CASSTGTPPYEQYF. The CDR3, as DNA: TGTGCCAGCAGCACCGGGACACCTCCCTACGAGCAGTACTTC.

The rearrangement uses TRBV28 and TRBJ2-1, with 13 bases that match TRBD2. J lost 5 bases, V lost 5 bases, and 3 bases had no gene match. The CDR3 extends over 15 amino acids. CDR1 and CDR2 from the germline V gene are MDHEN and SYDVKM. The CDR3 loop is CASSPGLAGNNEQFF. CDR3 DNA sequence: TGTGCCAGCAGTCCGGGACTAGCGGGAAACAATGAGCAGTTCTTC.

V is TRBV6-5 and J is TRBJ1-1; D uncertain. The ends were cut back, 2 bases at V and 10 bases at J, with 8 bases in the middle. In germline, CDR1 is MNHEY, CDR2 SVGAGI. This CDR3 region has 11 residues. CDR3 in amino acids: CASSYGQRAFF. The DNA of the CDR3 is TGTGCCAGCAGTTACGGGCAAAGAGCTTTCTTT.

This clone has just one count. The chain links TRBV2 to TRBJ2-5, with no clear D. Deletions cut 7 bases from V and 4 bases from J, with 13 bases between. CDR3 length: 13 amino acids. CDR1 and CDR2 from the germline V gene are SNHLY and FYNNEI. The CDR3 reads CASTAERRETQYF. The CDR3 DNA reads TGTGCCAGCACGGCCGAGCGACGAGAGACCCAGTACTTC.

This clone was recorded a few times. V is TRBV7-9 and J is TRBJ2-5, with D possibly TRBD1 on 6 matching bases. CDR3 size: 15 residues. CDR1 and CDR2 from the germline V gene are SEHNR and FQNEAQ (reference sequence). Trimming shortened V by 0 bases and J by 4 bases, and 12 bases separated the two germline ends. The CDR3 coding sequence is TGTGCCAGCAGCTTAGCGCTAGCCAGGGGAGAGACCCAGTACTTC. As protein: CASSLALARGETQYF.

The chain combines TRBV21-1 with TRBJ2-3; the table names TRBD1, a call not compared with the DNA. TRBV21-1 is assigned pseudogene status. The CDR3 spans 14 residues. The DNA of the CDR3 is TGTGCCAGCATCGGCCAGGGGAATCGAGATACGCAGTATTTT. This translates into CASIGQGNRDTQYF.

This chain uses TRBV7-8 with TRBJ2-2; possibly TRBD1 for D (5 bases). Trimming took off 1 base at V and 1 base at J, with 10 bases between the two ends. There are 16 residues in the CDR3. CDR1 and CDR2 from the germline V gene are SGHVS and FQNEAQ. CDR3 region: CASSLVVGLNTGELFF. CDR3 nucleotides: TGTGCCAGCAGCTTAGTTGTGGGGCTGAACACCGGGGAGCTGTTTTTT. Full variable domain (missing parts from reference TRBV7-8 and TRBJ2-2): GAGVSQSPRYKVAKRGQDVALRCDPISGHVSLFWYQQALGQGPEFLTYFQNEAQLDKSGLPSDRFFAERPEGSVSTLKIQRTQQEDSAVYLCASSLVVGLNTGELFFGEGSRLTVL.

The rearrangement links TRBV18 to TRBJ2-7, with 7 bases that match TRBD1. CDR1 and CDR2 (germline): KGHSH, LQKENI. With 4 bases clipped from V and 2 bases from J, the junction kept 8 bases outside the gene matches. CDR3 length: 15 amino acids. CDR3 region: CASSLQGQPTYEQYF. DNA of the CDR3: TGTGCCAGCTCACTCCAGGGACAGCCTACCTACGAGCAGTACTTC. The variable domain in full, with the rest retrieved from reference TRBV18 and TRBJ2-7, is NAGVMQNPRHLVRRRGQEARLRCSPMKGHSHVYWYRQLPEEGLKFMVYLQKENIIDESGMPKERFSAEFPKEGPSILRIQQVVRGDSAAYFCASSLQGQPTYEQYFGPGTRLTVT.

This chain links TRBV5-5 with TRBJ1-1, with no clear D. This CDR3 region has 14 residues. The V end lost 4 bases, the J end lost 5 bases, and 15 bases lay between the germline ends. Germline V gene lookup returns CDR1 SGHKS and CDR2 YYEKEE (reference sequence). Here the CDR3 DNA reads TGTGCCAGCAGCGCGACCGGGAGGCGGACTGAAGCTTTCTTT. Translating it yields CASSATGRRTEAFF.

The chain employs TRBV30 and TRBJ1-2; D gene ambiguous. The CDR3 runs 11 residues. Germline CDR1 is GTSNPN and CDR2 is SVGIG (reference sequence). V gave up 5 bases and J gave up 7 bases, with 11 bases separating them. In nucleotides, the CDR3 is TGTGCCTGGGCCTACAGCGGTGGCTACACCTTC. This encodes CAWAYSGGYTF.

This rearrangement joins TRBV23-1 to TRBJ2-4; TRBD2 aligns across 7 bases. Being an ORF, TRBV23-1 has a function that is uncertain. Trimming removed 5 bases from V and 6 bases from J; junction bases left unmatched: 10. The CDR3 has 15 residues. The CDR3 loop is CASSYYWGGANIQYF. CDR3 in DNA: TGCGCCAGCAGTTACTACTGGGGGGGAGCAAACATTCAGTACTTC.

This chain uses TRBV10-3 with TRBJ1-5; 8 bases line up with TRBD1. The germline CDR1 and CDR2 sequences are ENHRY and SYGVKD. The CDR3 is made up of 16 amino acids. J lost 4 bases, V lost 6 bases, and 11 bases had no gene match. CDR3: CAIRPNGTGKNQPQHF. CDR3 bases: TGTGCCATCAGACCGAACGGGACAGGTAAAAATCAGCCCCAGCATTTT.

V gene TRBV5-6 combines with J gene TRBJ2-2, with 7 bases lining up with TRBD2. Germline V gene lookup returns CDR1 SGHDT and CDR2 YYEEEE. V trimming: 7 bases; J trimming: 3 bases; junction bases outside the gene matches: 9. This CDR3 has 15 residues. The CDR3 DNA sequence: TGTGCCAGCCCCCCGGGACTACCCGACACCGGGGAGCTGTTTTTT. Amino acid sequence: CASPPGLPDTGELFF.

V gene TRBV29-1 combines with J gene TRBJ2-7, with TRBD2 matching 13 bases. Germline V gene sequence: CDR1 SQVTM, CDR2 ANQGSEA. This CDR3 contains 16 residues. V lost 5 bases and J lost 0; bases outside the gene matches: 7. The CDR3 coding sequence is TGCAGCGTTTCCGGGACTAGCGGGGTAAGCTCCTACGAGCAGTACTTC. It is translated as CSVSGTSGVSSYEQYF.

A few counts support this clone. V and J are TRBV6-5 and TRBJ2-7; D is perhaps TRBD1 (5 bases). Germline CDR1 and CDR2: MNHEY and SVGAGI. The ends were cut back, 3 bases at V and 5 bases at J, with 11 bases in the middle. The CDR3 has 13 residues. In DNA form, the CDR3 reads TGTGCCAGCAGTTATGGCAGGGTTGACGAGCAGTACTTC. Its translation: CASSYGRVDEQYF.

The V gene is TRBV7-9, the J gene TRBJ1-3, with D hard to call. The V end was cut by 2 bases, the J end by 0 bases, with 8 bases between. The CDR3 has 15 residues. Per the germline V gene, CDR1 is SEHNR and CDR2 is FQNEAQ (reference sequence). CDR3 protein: CASSLLQNSGNTIYF. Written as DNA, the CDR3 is TGTGCCAGCAGCTTATTACAAAACTCTGGAAACACCATATATTTT.

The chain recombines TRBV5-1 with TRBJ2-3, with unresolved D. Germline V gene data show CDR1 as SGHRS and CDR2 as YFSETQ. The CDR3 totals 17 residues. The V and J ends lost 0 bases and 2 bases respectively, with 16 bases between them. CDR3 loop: CASSLARALALTDTQYF. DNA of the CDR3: TGCGCCAGCAGCTTGGCACGCGCATTAGCCCTCACAGATACGCAGTATTTT.

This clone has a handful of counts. CDR3 nucleotide sequence: TGCGCCAGCAGCCTCATCATGAGGGGGGGGGACACTGAAGCTTTCTTT. Its translation is CASSLIMRGGDTEAFF. The rearrangement joins TRBV4-1 to TRBJ1-1, with D possibly TRBD1 on 6 matching bases. The V end was cut by 4 bases, the J end by 3 bases, with 18 bases between. There are 16 residues in the CDR3. CDR1 is MGHRA, CDR2 YSYEKL, per germline.

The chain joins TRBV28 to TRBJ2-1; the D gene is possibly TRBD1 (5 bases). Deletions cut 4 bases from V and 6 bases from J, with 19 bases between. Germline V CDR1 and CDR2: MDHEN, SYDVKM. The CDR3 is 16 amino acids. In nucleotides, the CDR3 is TGTGCCAGCAGTTCCCCCCTGGGGATTCAGGGCAATGAGCAGTTCTTC. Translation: CASSSPLGIQGNEQFF.

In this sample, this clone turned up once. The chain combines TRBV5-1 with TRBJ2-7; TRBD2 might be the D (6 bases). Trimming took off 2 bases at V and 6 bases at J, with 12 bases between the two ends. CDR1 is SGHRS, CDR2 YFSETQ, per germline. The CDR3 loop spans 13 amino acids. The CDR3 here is CASSFREDREQYF. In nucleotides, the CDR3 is TGCGCCAGCAGCTTCAGGGAGGACCGCGAGCAGTACTTC. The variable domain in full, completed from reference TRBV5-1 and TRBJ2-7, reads KAGVTQTPRYLIKTRGQQVTLSCSPISGHRSVSWYQQTPGQGLQFLFEYFSETQRNKGNFPGRFSGRQFSNSRSEMNVSTLELGDSALYLCASSFREDREQYFGPGTRLTVT.

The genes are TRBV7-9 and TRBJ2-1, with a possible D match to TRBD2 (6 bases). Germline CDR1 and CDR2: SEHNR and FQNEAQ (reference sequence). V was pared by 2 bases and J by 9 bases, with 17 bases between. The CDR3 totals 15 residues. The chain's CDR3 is CASSLTGDTRGEQFF. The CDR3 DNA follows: TGTGCCAGCAGCTTAACGGGAGATACACGGGGTGAGCAGTTCTTC.

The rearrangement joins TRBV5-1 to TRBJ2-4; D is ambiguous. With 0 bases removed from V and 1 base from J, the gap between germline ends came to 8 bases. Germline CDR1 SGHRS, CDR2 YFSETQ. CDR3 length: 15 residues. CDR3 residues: CASSLESVAKNIQYF. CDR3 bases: TGCGCCAGCAGCTTGGAATCAGTGGCCAAAAACATTCAGTACTTC.

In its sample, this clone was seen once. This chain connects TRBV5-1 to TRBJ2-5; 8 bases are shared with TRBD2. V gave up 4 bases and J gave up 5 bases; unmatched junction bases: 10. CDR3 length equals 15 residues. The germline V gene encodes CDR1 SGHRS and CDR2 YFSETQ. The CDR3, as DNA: TGCGCCAGCAGCGGGAAAGCGGGAGTGGGGGAGACCCAGTACTTC. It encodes CASSGKAGVGETQYF.

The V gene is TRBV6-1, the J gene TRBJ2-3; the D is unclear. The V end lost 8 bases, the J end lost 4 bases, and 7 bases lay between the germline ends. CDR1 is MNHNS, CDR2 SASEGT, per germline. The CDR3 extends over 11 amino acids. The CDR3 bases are TGTGCCAGCGGCCGTTCAGATACGCAGTATTTT. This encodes CASGRSDTQYF.

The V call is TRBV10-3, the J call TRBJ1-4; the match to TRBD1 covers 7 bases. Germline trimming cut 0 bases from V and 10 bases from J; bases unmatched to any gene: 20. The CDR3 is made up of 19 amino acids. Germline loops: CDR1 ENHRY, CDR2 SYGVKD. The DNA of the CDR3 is TGTGCCATCAGTGAGTCGGCCTCGCATATCAGACAGGGTGAAGGAAAACTGTTTTTT. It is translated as CAISESASHIRQGEGKLFF.